A selection of T cell receptor beta chains follows, all from one sample in a study of T cells after yellow fever vaccination. TCRdb processed the 5' RACE reads anew with MiXCR; each CDR3 protein has one entry. The data hold hundreds of thousands of distinct CDR3 sequences, with roughly 5% observed a single time. The specimen comprised CD4+ T cells sorted from PBMCs, sampled on the day of the yellow fever booster vaccination. The receptors originated from a man aged 18 to 30 who received the YFV17D yellow fever vaccine. Both conserved end residues are part of each CDR3. D genes are given only for firm matches. The listing skips clone size in some rows; elsewhere it reads once, few, many or a size class.

J	size	V	D	DNA	CDR3
TRBJ2-1	NA	TRBV7-2	TRBD2	TGTGCCAGCAGCTTAGTTGGGATGAGCGGGGGGGCCTTTGAGCAGTTCTTC	CASSLVGMSGGAFEQFF
TRBJ1-2	many	TRBV12-3/TRBV12-4	TRBD1	TGTGCCAGCAACCCGGGACAGGGCTATGGCTACACCTTC	CASNPGQGYGYTF
TRBJ2-3	many	TRBV2	NA	TGTGCCAGCAGTCAGGCGTCTAGCACAGATACGCAGTATTTT	CASSQASSTDTQYF
TRBJ2-5	many	TRBV7-2	NA	TGTGCCAGCAGGAAAGACAGGATCCAAGAGACCCAGTACTTC	CASRKDRIQETQYF
TRBJ2-1	many	TRBV6-2/TRBV6-3	TRBD2	TGTGCCAGCAGGATAGCGGGGGGCTCCTACAATGAGCAGTTCTTC	CASRIAGGSYNEQFF
TRBJ2-7	few	TRBV5-1	TRBD2	TGCGCCAGCAGCCGACTAGCGGGGGAGATCGACGAGCAGTACTTC	CASSRLAGEIDEQYF
TRBJ2-7	many	TRBV4-2	NA	TGTGCCAGCAGCCCCCGGGACATTTCCTACGAGCAGTACTTC	CASSPRDISYEQYF
TRBJ1-2	few	TRBV4-2	NA	TGTGCCAGCAGCACTCTGGGGGACTATGGCTACACCTTC	CASSTLGDYGYTF
TRBJ2-3	many	TRBV12-3/TRBV12-4	NA	TGTGCCAGCAGTTTCCAGGCCTCTCAAGATACGCAGTATTTT	CASSFQASQDTQYF
TRBJ2-3	few	TRBV6-5	TRBD2	TGTGCCAGCAGCGGGGATAGCGGGAGTCGTAGCACAGATACGCAGTATTTT	CASSGDSGSRSTDTQYF
TRBJ2-6	many	TRBV12-3/TRBV12-4	NA	TGTGCCAGCAGTTCCCCCGGGAGCTCTGGGGCCAACGTCCTGACTTTC	CASSSPGSSGANVLTF
TRBJ2-2	many	TRBV20-1	NA	TGCAGTGCTAGAGATGGCCGGGGGCCAACTGACGGGGAGCTGTTTTTT	CSARDGRGPTDGELFF
TRBJ1-2	many	TRBV9	NA	TGTGCCAGCAGCCTCCGGGGGGGCGGGTATGGCTACACCTTC	CASSLRGGGYGYTF
TRBJ1-3	NA	TRBV20-1	NA	TGCAGTGCTAGAGGCTCGCGGTTAAGATCTGGAAACACCATATATTTT	CSARGSRLRSGNTIYF
TRBJ2-4	NA	TRBV6-1	NA	TGTGCCAGCATTCAGGGGTTCCCCGGATTACCCAAAAACATTCAGTACTTC	CASIQGFPGLPKNIQYF
TRBJ1-2	NA	TRBV7-2	NA	TGTGCCAGCAGCTTAACGGGGGCAGCCCCCTTATTCAACTATGGCTACACCTTC	CASSLTGAAPLFNYGYTF
TRBJ2-3	few	TRBV24-1	NA	TGTGCCACCAGTGAGTCGGGGAATCGCCCGGATACGCAGTATTTT	CATSESGNRPDTQYF
TRBJ1-6	few	TRBV7-3	TRBD1	TGTGCCAGCAGCTCGGGGACAGCCCATTCACCCCTCCACTTT	CASSSGTAHSPLHF
TRBJ2-6	few	TRBV5-4	TRBD2	TGTGCCAGCAGCCCCATGGGGAGGGGCTCTGGGGCCAACGTCCTGACTTTC	CASSPMGRGSGANVLTF
TRBJ1-3	many	TRBV3-1	TRBD1	TGTGCCAGCAGCCTCTTCCGACAGGGGCCGCTTTCTGGAAACACCATATATTTT	CASSLFRQGPLSGNTIYF
TRBJ2-5	many	TRBV7-3	TRBD2	TGTGCCAGCAGCCCAGCGGGGGGGCAAGAGACCCAGTACTTC	CASSPAGGQETQYF
TRBJ2-5	NA	TRBV20-1	NA	TGCAGTGCCTACCACCGACTGGGATCGGAGGGGGTCCAGTACTTC	CSAYHRLGSEGVQYF
TRBJ1-1	few	TRBV2	TRBD1	TGTGCCAGCCGTCAGACAGGGGGCGCCGAGGAAGCTTTCTTT	CASRQTGGAEEAFF
TRBJ2-7	many	TRBV7-8	TRBD2	TGTGCCAGCAGCCCTAGCGGGGTAAGCTCCTACGAGCAGTACTTC	CASSPSGVSSYEQYF
TRBJ2-7	NA	TRBV5-1	TRBD1	TGCGCCAGCAGCATCGGACAGGGGGCGGGTGAGCAGTACTTC	CASSIGQGAGEQYF
TRBJ2-1	NA	TRBV5-6	NA	TGTGCCAGCAGCTTGACCGGGGCAGACTCCTACAATGAGCAGTTCTTC	CASSLTGADSYNEQFF
TRBJ2-3	many	TRBV9	NA	TGTGCCAGCAGCCCTTCTAGCACAGATACGCAGTATTTT	CASSPSSTDTQYF
TRBJ2-5	many	TRBV7-7	NA	TGTGCCAGCAGCTACGGCAACTGGGAGGACCCAGAGACCCAGTACTTC	CASSYGNWEDPETQYF
TRBJ2-2	many	TRBV7-2	NA	TGTGCCAGCGGCCAGGGATTTTACAGGGAGCTGTTTTTT	CASGQGFYRELFF
TRBJ2-2	NA	TRBV4-2	TRBD1	TGTGCCAGCAGCCAAGGGGACAGGGCCACCGGGGAGCTGTTTTTT	CASSQGDRATGELFF
TRBJ1-3	few	TRBV21-1	NA	TGTGCCAGCAGCAAAGACCGGTGTACCTCTGGAAACACCATATATTTT	CASSKDRCTSGNTIYF
TRBJ2-7	few	TRBV12-5	NA	TGTGCTAGTGGTTCCAACTACGAGCAGTACTTC	CASGSNYEQYF
TRBJ2-5	NA	TRBV5-1	NA	TGCGCCAGCAGCTTGGGAGGGATGCGGGAGACCCAGTACTTC	CASSLGGMRETQYF
TRBJ2-3	few	TRBV5-6	TRBD1	TGTGCCAGCAGCTCCGGGACAGTGGGCACAGATACGCAGTATTTT	CASSSGTVGTDTQYF
TRBJ2-7	NA	TRBV18	TRBD1	TGTGCCAGCTTACGAGACAGGGCGGACGAGCAGTACTTC	CASLRDRADEQYF
TRBJ2-7	few	TRBV9	TRBD1	TGTGCCAGCAGCGTAGGGGACAGGGGAGCGGTGTACGAGCAGTACTTC	CASSVGDRGAVYEQYF
TRBJ1-6	many	TRBV12-3/TRBV12-4	NA	TGTGCCAGCAGTGACTCCGGACGACCCCTCCACTTT	CASSDSGRPLHF
TRBJ2-2	many	TRBV5-1	TRBD2	TGCGCCAGCAGCCAACTAGCGGGGGGAGCGAACACCGGGGAGCTGTTTTTT	CASSQLAGGANTGELFF
TRBJ1-4	few	TRBV3-1	NA	TGTGCCAGCAGACATACAGATCGAGGGGATGAAAAACTGTTTTTT	CASRHTDRGDEKLFF
TRBJ2-5	NA	TRBV9	NA	TGTGCCAGCAGCCCCCGCGGACAGCTGTACCAAGAGACCCAGTACTTC	CASSPRGQLYQETQYF
TRBJ2-2	many	TRBV24-1	NA	TGTGCCACCAGTGACTCCGGGACACCGAACACCGGGGAGCTGTTTTTT	CATSDSGTPNTGELFF
TRBJ2-3	NA	TRBV5-1	TRBD2	TGCGCCAGCAGCTTGGCCTCCGGGGGGGCCATTACAGATACGCAGTATTTT	CASSLASGGAITDTQYF
TRBJ1-4	few	TRBV6-6	NA	TGTGCCAGCAGCCACAGGCCGGGGGGCAGAGTAAAACTGTTTTTT	CASSHRPGGRVKLFF
TRBJ2-3	few	TRBV10-3	NA	TGTGCCATCAGTGAGTCTTCAGCGACGCAGTATTTT	CAISESSATQYF
TRBJ2-5	few	TRBV21-1	NA	TGTGCCAGCAGCAACGGGACAGTGGGGACAGAGACCCAGTACTTC	CASSNGTVGTETQYF
TRBJ1-5	NA	TRBV12-3/TRBV12-4	NA	TGTGCCAGCAGTTTAAAGGGGCCTAATCAGCCCCAGCATTTT	CASSLKGPNQPQHF
TRBJ1-5	few	TRBV4-2	TRBD1	TGTGCCAGCAGCCAAGTACAGGGGAATAGCAATCAGCCCCAGCATTTT	CASSQVQGNSNQPQHF
TRBJ1-5	few	TRBV6-6	NA	TGTGCCAGCAGAGGGGATCGGCCCCAGCATTTT	CASRGDRPQHF
TRBJ1-2	many	TRBV14	NA	TGTGCCAGCAGCCGCCGAACGGGAAACTATGGCTACACCTTC	CASSRRTGNYGYTF
TRBJ1-4	few	TRBV3-1	TRBD1	TGTGCCAGCAGCCCGGGACAGCGGGTAGAAAAACTGTTTTTT	CASSPGQRVEKLFF
TRBJ2-2	few	TRBV25-1	TRBD2	TGTGCCAGCAGTTCCCGGGGGGGGAGACTGTTTTTT	CASSSRGGRLFF
TRBJ2-3	few	TRBV24-1	TRBD1	TGTGCCACCAGTCGAGGGACAGCCACAGATACGCAGTATTTT	CATSRGTATDTQYF
TRBJ2-3	once	TRBV28	TRBD2	TGTGCCAGCCTAGCGGGGGGCCCACGTAAGGATACGCAGTATTTT	CASLAGGPRKDTQYF
TRBJ2-2	NA	TRBV12-3/TRBV12-4	TRBD2	TGTGCCAGCAGTCTGGAGCGGGGGGGCCTGACCGGGGAGCTGTTTTTT	CASSLERGGLTGELFF